The 20 T cell receptor beta chains below were found in one sample sequenced in a study of T cell responses to AZD1222 COVID-19 vaccine. Repertoires were generated with immunoSEQ multiplex PCR, while TCRdb's copy carries only in-frame clones and drops some. The sample lists under 150,000 clones; roughly 84% were seen once. The sequencing used peripheral blood, collected 28 days after the second AZD1222 dose. The receptors derive from an adult who received the AZD1222 COVID-19 vaccine.

This clone has just a few counts. Here the CDR3 reads CASSELDREKYEQYF. In nucleotides, the CDR3 is TGTGCCAGCAGTGAACTCGACAGGGAGAAGTACGAGCAGTACTTC. V usage is TRBV6-4 and J usage is TRBJ2-7; 7 nucleotides align to TRBD1. CDR1 and CDR2 from the germline V gene are MRHNA and SNTAGT. The CDR3 is made up of 15 amino acids. J was trimmed by 4 bases and V by 3 bases; bases with no gene match: 9.

The chain carries TRBV7-2 and TRBJ1-5; 7 bases fit TRBD1. The CDR3 loop spans 17 amino acids. The V segment lost 1 base and the J segment 4 bases; nucleotides outside the gene matches: 10. Per germline, CDR1 SGHTA and CDR2 FQGNSA. The CDR3 DNA follows: TGTGCCAGCAGCTTAGGGGGCAGGGGGGTCTTTAATCAGCCCCAGCATTTT. Its translation: CASSLGGRGVFNQPQHF.

The chain carries TRBV4-3 and TRBJ1-1, with no clear D. The length of the CDR3 is 17 residues. Trimming shortened V by 1 base and J by 0 bases, and 15 bases separated the two germline ends. CDR1 is LGHNA, CDR2 YSLEER, per germline. CDR3 amino acids: CASSQGALAGMNTEAFF. The CDR3 nucleotides are TGCGCCAGCAGCCAAGGAGCCCTAGCAGGAATGAACACTGAAGCTTTCTTT.

The CDR3 DNA is TGTGCCAGTAGTTTAGGGGGCTCCTACAATGAGCAGTTCTTC. Translating it yields CASSLGGSYNEQFF. The genes are TRBV19 and TRBJ2-1; weak D call: TRBD1 (6 bases). Trimming stripped 5 bases from V and 0 bases from J, with 8 bases between. Germline-derived CDR1 and CDR2 are LNHDA and SQIVND (reference sequence). This CDR3 has 14 residues.

This clone showed up just a few times. The J gene is TRBJ2-7, the V gene TRBV5-5; D is perhaps TRBD1 (6 bases). The V gene lost 4 bases and the J gene lost 1 base, with 9 bases spanning the gap. The CDR3 contains 13 residues. CDR1 SGHKS and CDR2 YYEKEE come from the germline V gene (reference sequence). CDR3 in amino acids: CASSITGSYEQYF. CDR3 in DNA: TGTGCCAGCAGCATTACAGGGTCCTACGAGCAGTACTTC. The variable domain in full, completed from reference TRBV5-5 and TRBJ2-7, reads DAGVTQSPTHLIKTRGQQVTLRCSPISGHKSVSWYQQVLGQGPQFIFQYYEKEERGRGNFPDRFSARQFPNYSSELNVNALLLGDSALYLCASSITGSYEQYFGPGTRLTVT.

The rearrangement joins TRBV5-4 to TRBJ1-1, with TRBD1 matching over 9 bases. CDR3 length equals 17 residues. Germline trimming cut 4 bases from V and 1 base from J; bases unmatched to any gene: 11. From germline, CDR1 is SGHNT and CDR2 YYREEE (reference sequence). For the CDR3, the DNA is TGTGCCAGCAGCACCGGGACAGGGCGGTTTCAGAACACTGAAGCTTTCTTT. Translating it yields CASSTGTGRFQNTEAFF.

The table lists this clone with a few counts. The gene calls are TRBV18 and TRBJ2-7; TRBD1 agrees at 7 bases. The V gene's germline CDR1 is KGHSH and CDR2 LQKENI. Germline trimming cut 3 bases from V and 5 bases from J; bases unmatched to any gene: 4. This CDR3 contains 13 residues. The chain's CDR3 is CASSPSGQHEQYF. For the CDR3, the DNA is TGTGCCAGCTCACCGTCGGGACAGCACGAGCAGTACTTC.

The chain couples TRBV7-2 to TRBJ1-2, with D hard to call. In germline, CDR1 is SGHTA, CDR2 FQGNSA. This CDR3 has 13 amino acids. Between the trimmed V and J ends, which lost 3 bases and 4 bases, there was a span of 9 bases. CDR3 bases: TGTGCCAGCAGCTTCGGTACTGGCTATGGCTACACCTTC. This sequence encodes CASSFGTGYGYTF.

The chain joins TRBV7-2 to TRBJ2-3; weak D call: TRBD2 (6 bases). Trimming left V 2 bases short and J 7 bases short, with 25 bases between. The CDR3 spans 18 residues. The V gene's germline CDR1 is SGHTA and CDR2 FQGNSA. CDR3 loop: CASSLSAAGPMEIYTQYF. CDR3 DNA sequence: TGTGCCAGCAGCTTAAGCGCGGCGGGACCGATGGAAATATATACGCAGTATTTT.

This chain links TRBV29-1 with TRBJ1-1, with 7 nucleotides matching TRBD1. J lost 3 bases, V lost 6 bases, and 1 base had no gene match. The length of the CDR3 is 11 residues. Germline CDR1 is SQVTM and CDR2 is ANQGSEA. Here the CDR3 reads CSVTGYTEAFF. In nucleotides, the CDR3 is TGCAGCGTGACAGGGTACACTGAAGCTTTCTTT.

The CDR3, as DNA: TGTGCCAGCAGTTTAGGGTTACAGAACACTGAAGCTTTCTTT. Translated: CASSLGLQNTEAFF. This chain uses TRBV28 with TRBJ1-1; D unclear. V was cut by 2 bases and J by 1 base, with 8 bases left in between. The V gene's germline CDR1 is MDHEN and CDR2 SYDVKM. This CDR3 is built from 14 residues.

This chain uses TRBV20-1 with TRBJ2-7; 8 bases are shared with TRBD2. The CDR3 is 13 residues long. Per germline, CDR1 DFQATT and CDR2 SNEGSKA (reference sequence). V was pared by 3 bases and J by 7 bases, with 8 bases of the junction left unmatched. The CDR3 is CSASHGGAGEQYF. Written as DNA, the CDR3 is TGCAGTGCTAGTCACGGGGGGGCCGGAGAGCAGTACTTC.

The chain carries TRBV15 and TRBJ1-1; D ambiguous. This CDR3 contains 16 residues. With 1 base removed from V and 0 bases from J, the gap between germline ends came to 12 bases. Germline loops: CDR1 LNHNV, CDR2 YYDKDF (reference sequence). Here the CDR3 reads CATSRGITVLNTEAFF. The CDR3 DNA sequence: TGTGCCACCAGCAGAGGAATTACAGTACTGAACACTGAAGCTTTCTTT.

The genes are TRBV6-5 and TRBJ1-1; no clear D. The germline V and J ends were trimmed by 11 bases and 7 bases, with 17 bases remaining between them. Germline values: CDR1 MNHEY, CDR2 SVGAGI. The CDR3 loop spans 12 amino acids. CDR3 sequence (DNA): TGTGCCGTCAGGTACGGGGTGAGTGAAGCTTTCTTT. Residues: CAVRYGVSEAFF.

This chain connects TRBV18 to TRBJ1-3; D not certain. The V gene's germline CDR1 is KGHSH and CDR2 LQKENI. The CDR3 consists of 15 residues. Trimming took 0 bases from V and 0 from J, leaving 6 bases between them. In DNA, the CDR3 is TGTGCCAGCTCACCACCGAAACACTCTGGAAACACCATATATTTT. Protein product: CASSPPKHSGNTIYF.

The rearrangement links TRBV6-6 to TRBJ1-1; D gene uncertain. Germline V CDR1 and CDR2: MNHNY, SVGAGI (reference sequence). The CDR3 consists of 13 residues. V was clipped by 5 bases and J by 4 bases, with 11 bases between them. The CDR3 is CASSQVARTEAFF. As DNA, the CDR3 is TGTGCCAGCAGTCAGGTGGCTCGCACTGAAGCTTTCTTT.

This chain connects TRBV7-6 to TRBJ1-5; D remains ambiguous. Germline CDR1 is SGHVS and CDR2 is FNYEAQ. This CDR3 spans 14 amino acids. The V and J ends lost 0 bases and 6 bases respectively, with 9 bases between them. CDR3 residues: CASSLADTGQPQHF. DNA of the CDR3: TGTGCCAGCAGCTTAGCTGACACTGGTCAGCCCCAGCATTTT.

This clone was seen a handful of times. CDR3: CASSPTTGRVPYEQYF. The CDR3 coding sequence is TGTGCCAGCAGCCCGACGACAGGGAGGGTCCCCTACGAGCAGTACTTC. The rearrangement uses TRBV21-1 and TRBJ2-7. TRBV21-1 is a known pseudogene. This CDR3 region has 16 residues.

The V and J genes are TRBV5-1 and TRBJ2-2, with 8 bases aligning to TRBD1. The V gene end was trimmed by 4 bases and the J gene end by 6 bases; junction bases not matched to a gene: 17. The length of the CDR3 is 18 residues. Germline V gene sequence: CDR1 SGHRS, CDR2 YFSETQ. CDR3 protein: CASSLATPGQGKAGELFF. In nucleotides, the CDR3 is TGCGCCAGCAGCCTCGCCACCCCCGGACAGGGAAAGGCCGGGGAGCTGTTTTTT.

This clone was recorded once. V and J are TRBV4-1 and TRBJ1-4, with unresolved D. Germline V lookup: CDR1 MGHRA, CDR2 YSYEKL. CDR3 size: 15 residues. V gave up 1 base and J gave up 8 bases, with 14 bases separating them. CDR3 bases: TGCGCCAGCAGCCAAGGGTACAGCGAGAAAGAAAAACTGTTTTTT. Protein sequence: CASSQGYSEKEKLFF.